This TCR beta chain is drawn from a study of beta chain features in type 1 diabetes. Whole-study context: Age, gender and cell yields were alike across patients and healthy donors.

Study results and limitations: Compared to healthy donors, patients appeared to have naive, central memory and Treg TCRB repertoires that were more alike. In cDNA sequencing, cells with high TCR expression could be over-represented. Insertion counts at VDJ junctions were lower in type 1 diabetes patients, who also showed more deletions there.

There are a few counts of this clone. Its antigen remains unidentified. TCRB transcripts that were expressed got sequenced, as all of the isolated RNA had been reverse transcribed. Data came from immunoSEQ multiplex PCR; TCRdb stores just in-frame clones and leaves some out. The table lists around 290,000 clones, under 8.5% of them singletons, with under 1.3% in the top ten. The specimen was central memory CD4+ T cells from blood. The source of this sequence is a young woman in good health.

CDR3 residues: CASSEAGEGIGELFF. The CDR3 coding sequence is TGTGCCAGCAGCGAAGCGGGAGAAGGGATTGGGGAGCTGTTTTTT. The rearrangement links TRBV28 to TRBJ2-2; the match to TRBD2 covers 8 bases. The CDR3 totals 15 residues. Germline V gives CDR1 MDHEN, CDR2 SYDVKM. J was trimmed by 8 bases and V by 6 bases; bases with no gene match: 11. The full variable domain, rest sourced from reference TRBV28 and TRBJ2-2, is DVKVTQSSRYLVKRTGEKVFLECVQDMDHENMFWYRQDPGLGLRLIYFSYDVKMKEKGDIPEGYSVSREKKERFSLILESASTNQTSMYLCASSEAGEGIGELFFGEGSRLTVL.